This entry concerns a single T cell receptor (beta chain). The antigen is undetermined. Germline CDR1 is SGHTA and CDR2 is FQGNSA. CDR3 length: 14 amino acids. V lost 1 base and J lost 7, with 8 bases in between. The source of the sample is a study of cytomegalovirus exposure and HLA in healthy donors. Points from the study as a whole: Later work associated around 18,000 TCR beta sequences with HLA alleles at 0.05 false discovery rate. Productive status was seen about 90% or about 30% of the time for most TCR beta V segments in an earlier analysis.

Primers: 60 Vbeta forward and 13 Jbeta reverse. Profiling relied on immunoSEQ multiplex PCR, and the TCRdb table lists in-frame clones only, not all of them. This repertoire shows about 110,000 clones, less than 90% found once; its top ten account for around 0.24%. Sequenced sample: PBMCs. This clonotype was sampled from a man in his fifties or sixties in good health and CMV-seronegative. The chain combines TRBV7-2 with TRBJ1-6; tentative D call: TRBD1 (5 bases). CDR3 residues: CASSLGGENSPLHF. CDR3 DNA: TGTGCCAGCAGCTTAGGGGGGGAAAATTCACCCCTCCACTTT.